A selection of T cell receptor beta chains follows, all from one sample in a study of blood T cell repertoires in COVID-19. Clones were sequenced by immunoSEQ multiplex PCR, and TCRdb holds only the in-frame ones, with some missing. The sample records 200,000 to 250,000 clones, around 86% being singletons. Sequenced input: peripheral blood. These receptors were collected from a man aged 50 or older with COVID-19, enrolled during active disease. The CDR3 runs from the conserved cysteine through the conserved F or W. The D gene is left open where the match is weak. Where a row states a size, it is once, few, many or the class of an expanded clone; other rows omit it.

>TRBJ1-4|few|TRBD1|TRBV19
CASSRDSHPTNEKLFF
TGTGCCAGTAGTCGGGACAGCCATCCAACTAATGAAAAACTGTTTTTT
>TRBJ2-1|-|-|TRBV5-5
CASSLPEGNNEQFF
TGTGCCAGCAGCTTGCCGGAGGGAAACAATGAGCAGTTCTTC
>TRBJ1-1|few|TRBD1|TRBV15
CATSRSVRDSVEAFF
TGTGCCACCAGCAGAAGTGTCCGGGACAGTGTTGAAGCTTTCTTT
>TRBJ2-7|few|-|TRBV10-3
CAISEGQSSYEQYF
TGTGCCATCAGTGAGGGACAGTCCTCCTACGAGCAGTACTTC
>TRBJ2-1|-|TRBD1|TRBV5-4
CASSRGGTGGDNNEQFF
TGTGCCAGCAGCCGAGGCGGGACAGGGGGGGACAACAATGAGCAGTTCTTC
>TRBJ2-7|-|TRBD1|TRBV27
CASSLSVTGTYEQYF
TGTGCCAGCAGTTTATCGGTGACAGGGACCTACGAGCAGTACTTC
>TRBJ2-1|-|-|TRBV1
CTSSQDPLAGEGGEQFF
TGCACCAGCAGCCAAGATCCCCTGGCGGGTGAGGGAGGTGAGCAGTTCTTC
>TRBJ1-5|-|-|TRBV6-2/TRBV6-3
CASSYRGHTNQPQHF
TGTGCCAGCAGTTACAGGGGACATACCAATCAGCCCCAGCATTTT
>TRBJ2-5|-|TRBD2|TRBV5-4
CASSLAGRGIETQYF
TGTGCCAGCAGCTTGGCCGGGAGGGGGATTGAGACCCAGTACTTC
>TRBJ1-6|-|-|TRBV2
CASTFTDRFSNSPLHF
TGTGCCAGCACCTTTACCGACAGGTTTTCCAATTCACCCCTCCACTTT
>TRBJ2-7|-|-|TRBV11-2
CASSGELASYEQYF
TGTGCCAGCAGTGGTGAGCTAGCGTCCTACGAGCAGTACTTC
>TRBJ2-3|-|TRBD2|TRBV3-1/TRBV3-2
CASSHAGLAGTDTQYF
TGTGCCAGCAGCCACGCTGGACTAGCGGGGACAGATACGCAGTATTTT
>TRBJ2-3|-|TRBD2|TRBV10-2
CASRREASGRVHTQYF
TGCGCCAGCAGGAGGGAGGCTAGCGGGAGGGTACATACGCAGTATTTT
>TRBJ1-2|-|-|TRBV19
CASSKRGRTELYGYTF
TGTGCCAGTAGTAAAAGGGGCAGGACGGAGCTTTATGGCTACACCTTC
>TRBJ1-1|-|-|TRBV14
CASSRKPVGAGTEAFF
TGTGCCAGCAGCCGCAAACCCGTGGGTGCGGGGACTGAAGCTTTCTTT
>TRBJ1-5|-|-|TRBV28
CASSPPGQTSNQPQHF
TGTGCCAGCAGTCCTCCGGGACAAACTAGCAATCAGCCCCAGCATTTT
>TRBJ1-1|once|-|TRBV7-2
CASSLGSGMGTEAFF
TGTGCCAGCAGCTTAGGTTCAGGGATGGGCACTGAAGCTTTCTTT
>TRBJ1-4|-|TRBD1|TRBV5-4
CASSLGVGQGGNEKLFF
TGTGCCAGCAGCTTGGGAGTAGGACAGGGGGGCAATGAAAAACTGTTTTTT
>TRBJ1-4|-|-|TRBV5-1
CASSLAGGDEKLFF
TGCGCCAGCAGCTTGGCCGGGGGAGATGAAAAACTGTTTTTT
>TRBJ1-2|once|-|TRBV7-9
CASSLVQGSPTGYTF
TGTGCCAGCAGCTTAGTCCAGGGTTCCCCAACAGGCTACACCTTC
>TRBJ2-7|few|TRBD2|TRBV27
CASSPVGGSPYEQYF
TGTGCCAGCAGTCCGGTCGGGGGGTCCCCCTACGAGCAGTACTTC
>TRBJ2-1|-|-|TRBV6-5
CASTRQGGEQFF
TGTGCCAGCACTAGACAGGGAGGTGAGCAGTTCTTC
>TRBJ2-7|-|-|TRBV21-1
CASSKGLAFVYEQYF
TGTGCCAGCAGCAAGGGACTAGCTTTTGTCTACGAGCAGTACTTC
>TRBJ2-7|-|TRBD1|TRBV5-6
CASSQTGNPNLYEQYF
TGTGCCAGCAGCCAGACAGGGAACCCGAACCTCTACGAGCAGTACTTC
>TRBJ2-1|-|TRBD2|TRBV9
CASSVTGGISYNEQFF
TGTGCCAGCAGCGTCACCGGGGGGATCTCCTACAATGAGCAGTTCTTC
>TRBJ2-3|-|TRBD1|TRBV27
CASSSGGRGTDTQYF
TGTGCCAGCAGTTCAGGGGGTCGGGGCACAGATACGCAGTATTTT
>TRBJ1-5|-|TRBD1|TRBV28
CASNLGTDNQPQHF
TGTGCCAGCAACCTGGGGACAGACAATCAGCCCCAGCATTTT
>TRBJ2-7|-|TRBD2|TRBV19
CASSPILAQPYEQYF
TGTGCCAGTAGCCCTATACTAGCGCAGCCCTACGAGCAGTACTTC
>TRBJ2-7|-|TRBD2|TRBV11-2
CASSLGSSGGHYEQYF
TGTGCCAGCAGCTTAGGTTCTAGCGGGGGTCACTACGAGCAGTACTTC
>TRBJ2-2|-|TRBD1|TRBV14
CASSYRDRRLFANTGELFF
TGTGCCAGCAGCTACCGGGACAGGAGGCTGTTCGCGAACACCGGGGAGCTGTTTTTT
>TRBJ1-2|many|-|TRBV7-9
CASSYENLGKGLYGYTF
TGTGCCAGCAGCTATGAGAACTTAGGAAAGGGACTCTATGGCTACACCTTC
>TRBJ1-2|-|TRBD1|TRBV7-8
CASSNRDRGDYGYTF
TGTGCCAGCAGCAACCGGGACAGGGGGGACTATGGCTACACCTTC
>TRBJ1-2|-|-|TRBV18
CASSPPGGSGYTF
TGTGCCAGCTCACCACCGGGCGGGTCTGGCTACACCTTC
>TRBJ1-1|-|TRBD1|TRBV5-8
CASSPRQGRTEAFF
TGTGCCAGCAGCCCAAGACAGGGGCGGACTGAAGCTTTCTTT
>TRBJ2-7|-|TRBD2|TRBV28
CASSLPLAGGYNSYEQYF
TGTGCCAGCAGTTTACCACTAGCGGGGGGGTACAACTCCTACGAGCAGTACTTC